Presented here are 17 T cell receptor beta chains from one specimen sequenced in a study of T cell repertoires in cytomegalovirus infection. No antigens are known for them. TCRdb ran MiXCR on the reads and lists one entry per CDR3 protein. The table shows around 230,000 distinct CDR3 sequences, with approximately 40% occurring only once. The specimen was CD8+ T cells from cultured PBMCs, collected from culture after CMV antigen stimulation. The receptors come from a human donor in good health (CMV status not recorded). Some clones in this sample may be carry-over from other donors' samples.

This clonotype was counted at least ten times. The rearrangement uses TRBV7-8 and TRBJ1-5; 7 bases are shared with TRBD1. Trimming at V came to 3 bases and at J to 5 bases, leaving 7 bases not matched to a gene. The germline V gene encodes CDR1 SGHVS and CDR2 FQNEAQ. CDR3 length equals 15 residues. The CDR3 DNA is TGTGCCAGCAGCTTGTTAGACAGGGCAGATCAGCCCCAGCATTTT. The encoded protein is CASSLLDRADQPQHF.

The V and J genes are TRBV6-6 and TRBJ2-1; D perhaps matches TRBD2 (6 bases). The CDR3 is 13 amino acids. V was clipped by 2 bases and J by 7 bases, with 9 bases between them. Germline values: CDR1 MNHNY, CDR2 SVGAGI (reference sequence). In nucleotides, the CDR3 is TGTGCCAGCAGTTACACTAGCATGAATGAGCAGTTCTTC. Translated: CASSYTSMNEQFF.

This chain uses TRBV5-5 with TRBJ2-7, with a tentative D call TRBD1 (5 bases). Trimming took off 6 bases at V and 2 bases at J, with 18 bases between the two ends. Germline V gene sequence: CDR1 SGHKS, CDR2 YYEKEE (reference sequence). This CDR3 region has 15 residues. CDR3 nucleotides: TGTGCCAGCACCCCGACAGATACACCTGCCTACGAGCAGTACTTC. It encodes CASTPTDTPAYEQYF.

As concerns this clonotype: One end of the junction does not line up with germline, which may come from a read error. This rearrangement joins TRBV28 to TRBJ2-4, with a weak D call TRBD2 (5 bases). Germline values: CDR1 MDHEN, CDR2 SYDVKM. The CDR3 has 15 amino acids. CDR3: CTSSLLGEAKNIQYF. The CDR3 DNA reads as TGTACCAGCAGTTTACTCGGGGAGGCCAAAAACATTCAGTACTTC.

This clonotype was seen a few times. V usage is TRBV7-9 and J usage is TRBJ2-7, with 12 nucleotides matching TRBD2. The CDR3 totals 19 residues. Germline V lookup: CDR1 SEHNR, CDR2 FQNEAQ (reference sequence). The V gene end was trimmed by 5 bases and the J gene end by 2 bases; junction bases not matched to a gene: 16. The CDR3, as DNA: TGTGCCAGCAGCGGGCATGAGACTAGCGGGAGTGGGGCCCCCTACGAGCAGTACTTC. It is translated as CASSGHETSGSGAPYEQYF.

The chain couples TRBV6-5 to TRBJ2-5; the D gene could be TRBD1 or TRBD2 (5 bases each). The CDR3 totals 14 residues. The germline V and J ends were trimmed by 5 bases and 5 bases, with 15 bases remaining between them. From germline, CDR1 is MNHEY and CDR2 SVGAGI. CDR3 sequence: CASSTGRRLETQYF. The DNA of the CDR3 is TGTGCCAGCAGTACGGGACGCCGTTTGGAGACCCAGTACTTC.

The chain combines TRBV3-1 with TRBJ2-2; D not resolved. Between the trimmed V and J ends, which lost 0 bases and 1 base, there was a span of 9 bases. Germline V gives CDR1 LGHDT, CDR2 YNNKEL (reference sequence). The CDR3 length is 16 residues. The chain's CDR3 is CASSQDRAENTGELFF. The CDR3, as DNA: TGTGCCAGCAGCCAAGACCGGGCAGAGAACACCGGGGAGCTGTTTTTT. Based on the CDR3 plus reference TRBV3-1 and TRBJ2-2, the full variable domain is DTAVSQTPKYLVTQMGNDKSIKCEQNLGHDTMYWYKQDSKKFLKIMFSYNNKELIINETVPNRFSPKSPDKAHLNLHINSLELGDSAVYFCASSQDRAENTGELFFGEGSRLTVL.

The rearrangement links TRBV28 to TRBJ2-7; D unresolved. The CDR3 consists of 12 residues. The V end was cut by 6 bases, the J end by 2 bases, with 8 bases between. Germline CDR1 reads MDHEN; CDR2 reads SYDVKM. The CDR3 nucleotides read TGTGCCAGCAGCCCGATAGCCTACGAGCAGTACTTC. Its protein is CASSPIAYEQYF.

V is TRBV7-9 and J is TRBJ1-2, with D hard to call. This CDR3 has 14 residues. The germline V gene encodes CDR1 SEHNR and CDR2 FQNEAQ (reference sequence). Trimming removed 5 bases from V and 4 bases from J, with 14 bases in between. The CDR3 coding sequence is TGTGCCAGCAGCCCGGGAGACATGAGCTATGGCTACACCTTC. It encodes CASSPGDMSYGYTF.

This clonotype has more than one count but fewer than ten. V and J are TRBV7-3 and TRBJ2-5, with 11 bases matching TRBD1. Losses at the gene ends were 2 bases for V and 3 bases for J; bases not matched to a gene: 2. CDR3 length: 15 residues. The V gene's germline CDR1 is SGHTA and CDR2 FQGTGA. The CDR3 nucleotides read TGTGCCAGCAGCTTACGGACAGGGGGCAAAGAGACCCAGTACTTC. Encoded protein: CASSLRTGGKETQYF. The variable domain in full, completed from reference TRBV7-3 and TRBJ2-5, reads GAGVSQTPSNKVTEKGKYVELRCDPISGHTALYWYRQSLGQGPEFLIYFQGTGAADDSGLPNDRFFAVRPEGSVSTLKIQRTERGDSAVYLCASSLRTGGKETQYFGPGTRLLVL.

The chain recombines TRBV7-6 with TRBJ1-1; D unresolved. CDR3 length: 15 residues. Germline assignment: CDR1 SGHVS and CDR2 FNYEAQ. V lost 5 bases and J lost 6, with 19 bases in between. The CDR3 region is CASSPNLGQRAEAFF. The CDR3 bases are TGTGCCAGCAGCCCGAACCTCGGGCAGAGGGCTGAAGCTTTCTTT. Based on the CDR3 plus reference TRBV7-6 and TRBJ1-1, the full variable domain is GAGVSQSPRYKVTKRGQDVALRCDPISGHVSLYWYRQALGQGPEFLTYFNYEAQQDKSGLPNDRFSAERPEGSISTLTIQRTEQRDSAMYRCASSPNLGQRAEAFFGQGTRLTVV.

The chain links TRBV7-6 to TRBJ2-1; perhaps TRBD1 as D (6 bases). The CDR3 is 13 residues long. CDR1 is SGHVS, CDR2 FNYEAQ, per germline. Trimming stripped 5 bases from V and 10 bases from J, with 15 bases between. The CDR3 sequence: CASSKDSRREQFF. DNA of the CDR3: TGTGCCAGCAGCAAGGACAGTCGAAGGGAGCAGTTCTTC.

Note on this clonotype: The germline gene is not matched at one end of the junction; a read error may be the cause. The J gene is TRBJ2-1, the V gene TRBV19; 10 positions match TRBD1. The CDR3 length is 12 residues. The germline V gene encodes CDR1 LNHDA and CDR2 SQIVND (reference sequence). The CDR3 is CASPSAGTGVIF. The CDR3 DNA reads TGTGCCAGTCCTTCGGCGGGGACAGGGGTGATCTTC.

This clonotype appeared once. This chain connects TRBV19 to TRBJ1-4, with D perhaps matching TRBD1 (5 bases). CDR1 and CDR2 from the germline V gene are LNHDA and SQIVND (reference sequence). V shed 2 bases and J shed 8 bases, with 12 bases lying between them. The CDR3 loop spans 14 amino acids. CDR3 bases: TGTGCCAGTAGTATACGGGGCGGAGAGGAAAAACTGTTTTTT. Protein: CASSIRGGEEKLFF.

The genes are TRBV5-1 and TRBJ2-5, with D possibly being TRBD1 (5 bases). CDR3 length: 13 amino acids. V dropped 7 bases and J dropped 5 bases, with 15 bases sitting between them. Germline V CDR1 and CDR2: SGHRS, YFSETQ. DNA of the CDR3: TGCGCCAGCGCGGCACAGGTATGGGAGACCCAGTACTTC. Amino acid sequence: CASAAQVWETQYF.

The chain couples TRBV5-1 to TRBJ2-4; unclear D gene. The CDR3 spans 11 residues. V lost 4 bases to trimming and J lost 7 bases, with 6 bases between them. The germline CDR1 and CDR2 sequences are SGHRS and YFSETQ. In nucleotides, the CDR3 is TGCGCCAGCAGCGATGGGAACATTCAGTACTTC. This translates into CASSDGNIQYF.

This sequence joins TRBV4-2 and TRBJ2-3, with no clear D. V gave up 0 bases and J gave up 6 bases, with 1 base separating them. The germline V gene encodes CDR1 LGHNA and CDR2 YNFKEQ. This CDR3 region has 11 residues. The CDR3 reads CASSQEDTQYF. CDR3 nucleotides: TGTGCCAGCAGCCAAGAGGATACGCAGTATTTT.